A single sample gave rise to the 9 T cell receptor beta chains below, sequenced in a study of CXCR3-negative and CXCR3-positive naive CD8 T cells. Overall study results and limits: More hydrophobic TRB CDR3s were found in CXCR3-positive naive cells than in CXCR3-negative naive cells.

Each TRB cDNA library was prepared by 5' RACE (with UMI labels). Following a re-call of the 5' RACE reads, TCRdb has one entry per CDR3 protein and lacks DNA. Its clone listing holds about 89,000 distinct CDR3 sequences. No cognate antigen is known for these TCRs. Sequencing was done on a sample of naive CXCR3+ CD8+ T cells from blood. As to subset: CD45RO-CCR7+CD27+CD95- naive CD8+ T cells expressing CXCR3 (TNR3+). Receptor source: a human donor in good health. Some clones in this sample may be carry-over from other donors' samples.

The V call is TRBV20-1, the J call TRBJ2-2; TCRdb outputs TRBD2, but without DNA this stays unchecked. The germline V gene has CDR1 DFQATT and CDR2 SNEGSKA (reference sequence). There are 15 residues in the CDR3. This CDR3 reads CSASNVFGGFGELFF.

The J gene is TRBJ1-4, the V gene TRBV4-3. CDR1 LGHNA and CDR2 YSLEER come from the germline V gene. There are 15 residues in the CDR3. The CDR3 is CASSQEGTANEKLFF.

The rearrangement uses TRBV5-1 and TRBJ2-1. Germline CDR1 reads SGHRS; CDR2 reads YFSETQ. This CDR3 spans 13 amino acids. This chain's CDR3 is CASSLVLYNEQFF.

The CDR3 sequence: CASSLNSAGDPYNEQFF. The rearrangement uses TRBV27 and TRBJ2-1. The length of the CDR3 is 17 residues. Germline V lookup: CDR1 MNHEY, CDR2 SMNVEV (reference sequence).

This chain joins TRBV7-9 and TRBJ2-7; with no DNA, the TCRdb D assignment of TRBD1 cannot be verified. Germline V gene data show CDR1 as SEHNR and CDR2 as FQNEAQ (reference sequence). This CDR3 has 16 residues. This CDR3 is CASSIPRTGGDYEQYF.

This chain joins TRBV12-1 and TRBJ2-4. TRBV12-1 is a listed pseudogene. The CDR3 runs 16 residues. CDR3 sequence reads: CASSSNTTRVGNIQYF.

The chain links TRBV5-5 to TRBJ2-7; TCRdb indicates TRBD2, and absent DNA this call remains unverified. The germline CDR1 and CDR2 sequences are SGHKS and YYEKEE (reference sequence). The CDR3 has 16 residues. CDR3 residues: CASSFRMDSSSYEQYF.

This CDR3 reads CSARVSDLGYEQYF. The chain recombines TRBV20-1 with TRBJ2-7; lacking DNA, the TRBD2 call made by TCRdb goes unchecked. The length of the CDR3 is 14 residues. Germline V CDR1 and CDR2: DFQATT, SNEGSKA (reference sequence).

The CDR3 here is CASSLGHEAYEQYF. The chain has TRBV5-5 and TRBJ2-7; absent DNA, TCRdb's TRBD1 call cannot be checked. The CDR3 has 14 amino acids. Per germline, CDR1 SGHKS and CDR2 YYEKEE (reference sequence).